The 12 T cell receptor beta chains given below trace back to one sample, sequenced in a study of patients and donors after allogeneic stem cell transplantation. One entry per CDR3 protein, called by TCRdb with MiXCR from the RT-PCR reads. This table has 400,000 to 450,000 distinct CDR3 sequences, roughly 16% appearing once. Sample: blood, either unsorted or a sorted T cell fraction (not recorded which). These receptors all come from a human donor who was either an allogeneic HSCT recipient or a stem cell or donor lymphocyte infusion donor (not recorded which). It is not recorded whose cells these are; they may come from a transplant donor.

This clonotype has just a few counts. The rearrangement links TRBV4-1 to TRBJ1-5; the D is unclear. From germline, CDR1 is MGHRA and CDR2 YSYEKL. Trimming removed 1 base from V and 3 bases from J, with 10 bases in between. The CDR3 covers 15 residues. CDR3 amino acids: CASSQGAQSNQPQHF. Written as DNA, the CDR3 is TGCGCCAGCAGCCAAGGGGCCCAGTCCAATCAGCCCCAGCATTTT.

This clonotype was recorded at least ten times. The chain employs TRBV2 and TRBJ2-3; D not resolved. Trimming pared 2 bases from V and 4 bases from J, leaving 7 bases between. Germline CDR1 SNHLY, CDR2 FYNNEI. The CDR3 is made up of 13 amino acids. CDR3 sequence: CASSENVADTQYF. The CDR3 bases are TGTGCCAGCAGTGAAAATGTGGCAGATACGCAGTATTTT. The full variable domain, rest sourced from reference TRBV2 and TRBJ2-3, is EPEVTQTPSHQVTQMGQEVILRCVPISNHLYFYWYRQILGQKVEFLVSFYNNEISEKSEIFDDQFSVERPDGSNFTLKIRSTKLEDSAMYFCASSENVADTQYFGPGTRLTVL.

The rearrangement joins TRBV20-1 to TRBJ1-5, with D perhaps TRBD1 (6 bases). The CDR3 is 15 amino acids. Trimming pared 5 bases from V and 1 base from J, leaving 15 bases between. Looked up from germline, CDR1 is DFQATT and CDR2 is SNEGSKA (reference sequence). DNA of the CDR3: TGCAGTGCTCCATTACAGGGCCCGAGCAATCAGCCCCAGCATTTT. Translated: CSAPLQGPSNQPQHF.

CDR3 loop: CASSLGTRGKLFF. CDR3 nucleotides: TGTGCCAGCAGCTTAGGGACGAGAGGAAAACTGTTTTTT. The chain is built from TRBV7-9 and TRBJ1-4; D is undetermined. The CDR3 is 13 residues long. Trimming stripped 1 base from V and 10 bases from J, with 10 bases between. CDR1 SEHNR and CDR2 FQNEAQ come from the germline V gene (reference sequence).

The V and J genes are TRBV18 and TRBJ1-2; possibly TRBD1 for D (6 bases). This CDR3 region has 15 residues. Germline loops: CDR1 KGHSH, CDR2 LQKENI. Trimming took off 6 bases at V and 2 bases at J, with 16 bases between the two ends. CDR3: CASSAGGGPNYGYTF. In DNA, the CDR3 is TGTGCCAGCTCCGCAGGAGGGGGACCCAACTATGGCTACACCTTC.

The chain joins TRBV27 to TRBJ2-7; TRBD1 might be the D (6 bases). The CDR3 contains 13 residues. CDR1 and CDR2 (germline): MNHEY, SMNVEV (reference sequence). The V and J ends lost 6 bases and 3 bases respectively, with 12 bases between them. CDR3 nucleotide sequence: TGTGCCAGCAGCACCAGCAGGGGCTACGAGCAGTACTTC. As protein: CASSTSRGYEQYF.

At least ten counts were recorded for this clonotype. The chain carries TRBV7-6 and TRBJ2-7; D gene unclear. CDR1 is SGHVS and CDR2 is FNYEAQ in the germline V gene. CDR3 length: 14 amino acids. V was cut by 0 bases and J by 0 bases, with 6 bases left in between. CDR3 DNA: TGTGCCAGCAGCTTAGCCAGAAGCTCCTACGAGCAGTACTTC. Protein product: CASSLARSSYEQYF.

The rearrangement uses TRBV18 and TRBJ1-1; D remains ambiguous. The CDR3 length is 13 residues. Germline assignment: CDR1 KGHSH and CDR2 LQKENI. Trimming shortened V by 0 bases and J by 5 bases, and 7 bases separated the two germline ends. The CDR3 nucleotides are TGTGCCAGCTCACCACCGTTGGGAACTGAAGCTTTCTTT. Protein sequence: CASSPPLGTEAFF.

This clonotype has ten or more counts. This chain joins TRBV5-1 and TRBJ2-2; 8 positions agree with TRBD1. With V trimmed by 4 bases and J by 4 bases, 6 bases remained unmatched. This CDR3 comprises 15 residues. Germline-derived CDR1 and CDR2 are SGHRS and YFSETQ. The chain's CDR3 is CASSQGTGATGELFF. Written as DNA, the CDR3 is TGCGCCAGCAGCCAGGGGACAGGAGCCACCGGGGAGCTGTTTTTT.

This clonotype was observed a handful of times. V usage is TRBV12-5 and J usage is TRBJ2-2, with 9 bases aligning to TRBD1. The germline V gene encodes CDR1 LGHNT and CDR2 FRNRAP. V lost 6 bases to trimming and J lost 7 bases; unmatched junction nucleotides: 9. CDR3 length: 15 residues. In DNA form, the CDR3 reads TGTGCTAGTGGCATAAAACAGGGGGCAGACGGGGAGCTGTTTTTT. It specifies CASGIKQGADGELFF.

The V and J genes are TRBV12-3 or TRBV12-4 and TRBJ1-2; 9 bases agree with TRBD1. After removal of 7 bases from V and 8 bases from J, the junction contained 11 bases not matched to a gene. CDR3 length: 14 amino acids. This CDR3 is CASTYRGRFNGYTF. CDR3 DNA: TGTGCCAGCACCTACAGGGGGCGGTTTAACGGCTACACCTTC.

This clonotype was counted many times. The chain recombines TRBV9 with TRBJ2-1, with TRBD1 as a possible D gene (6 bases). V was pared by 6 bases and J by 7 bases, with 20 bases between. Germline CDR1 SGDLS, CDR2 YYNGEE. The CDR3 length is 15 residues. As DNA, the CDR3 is TGTGCCAGCAACCAAATCGGACAGCCCTCAAATGAGCAGTTCTTC. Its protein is CASNQIGQPSNEQFF.